This TCR beta chain is from a study of blood T cell repertoires in COVID-19. Study background: PBMCs, B-cell-depleted T cells, or T cells provided the cDNA or gDNA that made up the material.

Seattle's enrolled individuals joined amid active infection and were then monitored longitudinally. Per the authors' pipeline: Amplifying reference gene primers gave estimates of nucleated cell counts. Sequencing was performed with immunoSEQ multiplex PCR; in TCRdb, only in-frame clones are kept and a portion is missing. Clone size and the V and J calls come from that table; the DNA yielded D and trimming. The table includes over 450,000 clones, 85% to 90% detected once. Germline CDR1 MDHEN, CDR2 SYDVKM. The CDR3 is 15 amino acids. With V trimmed by 7 bases and J by 8 bases, 11 bases remained unmatched.

Material for sequencing was peripheral blood. The gene calls are TRBV28 and TRBJ2-1, with TRBD1 identical over 10 bases. The sequence was collected from a woman aged 50 to 60 with COVID-19, enrolled during active disease. CDR3 loop: CASTSGTGDIDEQFF. CDR3 in DNA: TGTGCCAGCACTTCAGGGACAGGGGATATAGATGAGCAGTTCTTC.